These 27 T cell receptor beta chains originate from one sample sequenced in a study of cytomegalovirus exposure and HLA in healthy donors. A multiplex PCR was run with 60 Vbeta primers and 13 Jbeta primers. Some clones are missing from TCRdb's copy, which holds only in-frame ones; the method was immunoSEQ multiplex PCR. This table has about 95,000 clones, more than 70% appearing once. Source material: PBMCs. These receptors originate from a man between 18 and 35 years old in good health and CMV-seropositive.

The gene calls are TRBV16 and TRBJ2-7; D may be TRBD1 (6 bases). This CDR3 is 14 amino acids long. The germline V gene encodes CDR1 KGHSY and CDR2 FQNENV. The V and J ends lost 4 bases and 1 base respectively, with 11 bases between them. The DNA for the CDR3 is TGTGCCAGCAGCCCCTCCACAGGGTCCTACGAGCAGTACTTC. Its translation: CASSPSTGSYEQYF. The variable domain in full, completed from reference TRBV16 and TRBJ2-7, reads GEEVAQTPKHLVRGEGQKAKLYCAPIKGHSYVFWYQQVLKNEFKFLISFQNENVFDETGMPKERFSAKCLPNSPCSLEIQATKLEDSAVYFCASSPSTGSYEQYFGPGTRLTVT.

V usage is TRBV5-1 and J usage is TRBJ2-7; 8 nucleotides agree with TRBD1. Unmatched junction bases numbered 6, after V lost 4 bases and J lost 0 bases. The CDR3 totals 15 residues. CDR1 is SGHRS and CDR2 is YFSETQ in the germline V gene. The CDR3 coding sequence is TGCGCCAGCAGCCCGCGGGACAGGACCTCCTACGAGCAGTACTTC. This sequence encodes CASSPRDRTSYEQYF.

The chain carries TRBV9 and TRBJ2-3; D uncertain. CDR3 length equals 17 residues. Germline assignment: CDR1 SGDLS and CDR2 YYNGEE. V was shortened by 0 bases and J by 2 bases, with 16 bases between the two germline ends. The CDR3 protein is CASSVVSSLISTDTQYF. In DNA, the CDR3 is TGTGCCAGCAGCGTAGTATCCTCGTTAATATCCACAGATACGCAGTATTTT.

This clone was recorded a few times. V is TRBV7-9 and J is TRBJ2-2, with a possible D match to TRBD1 (6 bases). Trimming cost V 6 bases and J 0 bases, with 11 bases left between them. The CDR3 totals 15 residues. The germline gives CDR1 SEHNR, CDR2 FQNEAQ (reference sequence). Written as DNA, the CDR3 is TGTGCCAGCAGATCCGGGACAACGAACACCGGGGAGCTGTTTTTT. Its protein product is CASRSGTTNTGELFF.

This clone has just a few counts. The conserved phenylalanine or tryptophan normally closing the CDR3 is absent here, so this likely arose from a read error. Because the CDR3's place on the DNA is in doubt, the DNA is left out and the CDR3 is given as listed by TCRdb. The V gene is TRBV28, the J gene TRBJ1-4; the table's TRBD1 call for D was not verified on the DNA. Germline V gene sequence: CDR1 MDHEN, CDR2 SYDVKM. Ends included, the CDR3 has 13 residues. The CDR3: CASSSPGTGDTLV.

The chain recombines TRBV5-8 with TRBJ2-7, with 11 nucleotides matching TRBD2. Trimming removed 4 bases from V and 4 bases from J; junction bases left unmatched: 7. The CDR3 spans 15 residues. Germline V gene lookup returns CDR1 SGHTS and CDR2 YDEGEE. The CDR3 sequence is CASSIASGGLYEQYF. CDR3 bases: TGTGCCAGCAGCATAGCTAGCGGGGGGCTGTACGAGCAGTACTTC.

CDR3 in DNA: TGTGCTAGTGGTTTCGATATAATCAGCAATGAGCAGTTCTTC. This codes for CASGFDIISNEQFF. V gene TRBV12-5 combines with J gene TRBJ2-1; D uncertain. The V and J ends lost 3 bases and 6 bases respectively, with 12 bases between them. CDR3 size: 14 residues. From germline, CDR1 is LGHNT and CDR2 FRNRAP. The variable domain in full, completed from reference TRBV12-5 and TRBJ2-1, reads DARVTQTPRHKVTEMGQEVTMRCQPILGHNTVFWYRQTMMQGLELLAYFRNRAPLDDSGMPKDRFSAEMPDATLATLKIQPSEPRDSAVYFCASGFDIISNEQFFGPGTRLTVL.

The rearrangement links TRBV9 to TRBJ1-3; D unresolved. Germline V lookup: CDR1 SGDLS, CDR2 YYNGEE. The CDR3 contains 15 residues. Trimming removed 0 bases from V and 2 bases from J, with 9 bases in between. The CDR3: CASSVAGFAGNTIYF. The CDR3 DNA is TGTGCCAGCAGCGTAGCCGGGTTTGCTGGAAACACCATATATTTT.

This clone was seen once. This chain uses TRBV5-8 with TRBJ2-7, with D unclear. Trimming removed 1 base from V and 3 bases from J, with 8 bases in between. The CDR3 consists of 13 residues. Looked up from germline, CDR1 is SGHTS and CDR2 is YDEGEE. CDR3 residues: CASSLRLNYEQYF. The CDR3 nucleotides are TGTGCCAGCAGCTTGCGACTGAACTACGAGCAGTACTTC.

The chain recombines TRBV27 with TRBJ2-7, with a weak D call TRBD1 (8 bases). The V end lost 6 bases, the J end lost 0 bases, and 15 bases lay between the germline ends. The length of the CDR3 is 15 residues. Per the germline V gene, CDR1 is MNHEY and CDR2 is SMNVEV (reference sequence). The CDR3 here is CASREQGGNSYEQYF. The CDR3 DNA follows: TGTGCCAGCAGAGAACAGGGGGGGAACTCCTACGAGCAGTACTTC.

The rearrangement links TRBV28 to TRBJ2-7; D is undetermined. With 4 bases removed from V and 4 bases from J, the gap between germline ends came to 11 bases. In germline, CDR1 is MDHEN, CDR2 SYDVKM. CDR3 length: 13 amino acids. This CDR3 reads CASSSPGVYEQYF. The DNA of the CDR3 is TGTGCCAGCAGTTCCCCCGGAGTTTACGAGCAGTACTTC.

The chain combines TRBV5-4 with TRBJ1-1; 7 bases align to TRBD1. The CDR3 is 13 residues long. CDR1 is SGHNT and CDR2 is YYREEE in the germline V gene (reference sequence). V lost 9 bases and J lost 5; bases outside the gene matches: 10. CDR3 nucleotide sequence: TGTGCCATCCATAAGGGGGCAAATACTGAAGCTTTCTTT. Translating it yields CAIHKGANTEAFF. Combining the CDR3 with reference TRBV5-4 and TRBJ1-1 gives the whole variable domain ETGVTQSPTHLIKTRGQQVTLRCSSQSGHNTVSWYQQALGQGPQFIFQYYREEENGRGNFPPRFSGLQFPNYSSELNVNALELDDSALYLCAIHKGANTEAFFGQGTRLTVV.

The V gene is TRBV6-6, the J gene TRBJ2-5; D is ambiguous. Trimming took 0 bases from V and 1 from J, leaving 6 bases between them. Germline loops: CDR1 MNHNY, CDR2 SVGAGI (reference sequence). The CDR3 is 14 amino acids. The chain's CDR3 is CASSYSEVQETQYF. The DNA of the CDR3 is TGTGCCAGCAGTTACTCTGAGGTCCAAGAGACCCAGTACTTC.

The V call is TRBV2, the J call TRBJ2-7; D gene ambiguous. Germline V gene data show CDR1 as SNHLY and CDR2 as FYNNEI. Trimming shortened V by 3 bases and J by 3 bases, and 6 bases separated the two germline ends. The CDR3 has 12 amino acids. CDR3 in amino acids: CASSEANYEQYF. The CDR3 DNA follows: TGTGCCAGCAGTGAGGCCAACTACGAGCAGTACTTC. The complete variable domain, with remaining parts taken from reference TRBV2 and TRBJ2-7, reads EPEVTQTPSHQVTQMGQEVILRCVPISNHLYFYWYRQILGQKVEFLVSFYNNEISEKSEIFDDQFSVERPDGSNFTLKIRSTKLEDSAMYFCASSEANYEQYFGPGTRLTVT.

The gene calls are TRBV27 and TRBJ2-6, with a tentative D call TRBD2 (5 bases). The CDR3 covers 17 residues. Per the germline V gene, CDR1 is MNHEY and CDR2 is SMNVEV (reference sequence). V shed 2 bases and J shed 3 bases, with 14 bases lying between them. The CDR3 region is CASSLTTGGLGANVLTF. CDR3 nucleotide sequence: TGTGCCAGCAGTTTAACGACTGGCGGGCTTGGGGCCAACGTCCTGACTTTC.

On this clone: The same CDR3 can be traced to other DNA sequences in this sample. The rearrangement links TRBV28 to TRBJ2-1; 10 bases are shared with TRBD1. CDR1 and CDR2 (germline): MDHEN, SYDVKM. The V gene end was trimmed by 5 bases and the J gene end by 7 bases; junction bases not matched to a gene: 11. The CDR3 runs to 16 residues. The CDR3 reads CASSPHRDRGNNEQFF. The CDR3 DNA sequence: TGTGCCAGCAGTCCCCACCGGGACAGGGGTAATAATGAGCAGTTCTTC. The full variable domain, with the rest looked up from reference TRBV28 and TRBJ2-1, is DVKVTQSSRYLVKRTGEKVFLECVQDMDHENMFWYRQDPGLGLRLIYFSYDVKMKEKGDIPEGYSVSREKKERFSLILESASTNQTSMYLCASSPHRDRGNNEQFFGPGTRLTVL.

This clone has just a few counts. The rearrangement links TRBV27 to TRBJ2-7; the D gene is possibly TRBD1 (5 bases). V was cut by 3 bases and J by 2 bases, with 11 bases left in between. This CDR3 spans 14 amino acids. Germline V gene data show CDR1 as MNHEY and CDR2 as SMNVEV (reference sequence). This CDR3 reads CASSFQGEPYEQYF. The CDR3 DNA follows: TGTGCCAGCAGTTTCCAAGGGGAACCCTACGAGCAGTACTTC.

V is TRBV5-5 and J is TRBJ2-7; TRBD1 might be the D (5 bases). The ends were cut back, 0 bases at V and 0 bases at J, with 10 bases in the middle. This CDR3 is built from 15 residues. The germline gives CDR1 SGHKS, CDR2 YYEKEE (reference sequence). This CDR3 is CASSLGGPLSYEQYF. CDR3 DNA sequence: TGTGCCAGCAGCTTGGGGGGCCCCCTCTCCTACGAGCAGTACTTC.

V usage is TRBV7-3 and J usage is TRBJ1-4, with D perhaps TRBD1 (6 bases). Germline lookup yields CDR1 SGHTA and CDR2 FQGTGA. This CDR3 has 15 amino acids. Trimming cost V 1 base and J 7 bases, with 13 bases left between them. The CDR3 sequence is CASSLRYRVGEKLFF. The CDR3 DNA follows: TGTGCCAGCAGCTTAAGGTACAGGGTAGGTGAAAAACTGTTTTTT.

This clone was seen a single time. One junction end disagrees with the germline gene, perhaps due to a read error. Other nucleotide sequences from this sample produce the same CDR3. Written as DNA, the CDR3 is TGCGCCACCAGCAGGACAGGCCTCTATGGCTACACCTTC. Amino acid sequence: CATSRTGLYGYTF. The chain has TRBV15 and TRBJ1-2, with 7 bases fitting TRBD1. Germline CDR1 is LNHNV and CDR2 is YYDKDF (reference sequence). The CDR3 extends over 13 amino acids.

This clone has only a few counts. CDR3 in amino acids: CASSQWGRGYNSPLHF. In DNA, the CDR3 is TGCGCCAGCAGTCAATGGGGCAGGGGTTATAATTCACCCCTCCACTTT. The rearrangement joins TRBV23-1 to TRBJ1-6, with a tentative D call TRBD1 (6 bases). TRBV23-1 is marked as an open reading frame, function uncertain. The CDR3 loop spans 16 amino acids. Trimming shortened V by 1 base and J by 4 bases, and 11 bases separated the two germline ends.

The chain recombines TRBV7-9 with TRBJ1-4, with D unclear. Per the germline V gene, CDR1 is SEHNR and CDR2 is FQNEAQ (reference sequence). Trimming shortened V by 5 bases and J by 0 bases, and 4 bases separated the two germline ends. The CDR3 covers 13 residues. The CDR3 spells CASSPTTNEKLFF. CDR3 nucleotides: TGTGCCAGCAGCCCCACAACTAATGAAAAACTGTTTTTT.

This chain joins TRBV14 and TRBJ2-1, with 7 bases aligning to TRBD2. V dropped 4 bases and J dropped 4; count of bases not matched to a gene: 7. CDR3 length: 15 residues. Germline assignment: CDR1 SGHDN and CDR2 FVKESK. CDR3 nucleotides: TGTGCCAGCAGCCGCCTGGGAGGGGCATACAATGAGCAGTTCTTC. Its protein product is CASSRLGGAYNEQFF.

The chain has TRBV27 and TRBJ2-7, with D possibly TRBD1 on 5 matching bases. The CDR3 loop spans 13 amino acids. Trimming pared 5 bases from V and 4 bases from J, leaving 12 bases between. CDR1 is MNHEY and CDR2 is SMNVEV in the germline V gene (reference sequence). CDR3 loop: CASSPAPGYEQYF. The CDR3, as DNA: TGTGCCAGCAGTCCAGCCCCAGGGTACGAGCAGTACTTC.

The chain uses TRBV30 and TRBJ1-1; D call uncertain. V dropped 4 bases and J dropped 7 bases, with 7 bases sitting between them. This CDR3 region has 10 residues. Germline lookup yields CDR1 GTSNPN and CDR2 SVGIG (reference sequence). The CDR3 protein is CAWISVEAFF. CDR3 bases: TGTGCCTGGATTTCTGTTGAAGCTTTCTTT.

The J gene is TRBJ2-3, the V gene TRBV28; 9 nucleotides agree with TRBD2. Germline values: CDR1 MDHEN, CDR2 SYDVKM. Trimming removed 4 bases from V and 7 bases from J; junction bases left unmatched: 9. This CDR3 comprises 15 residues. CDR3 sequence (DNA): TGTGCCAGCAGTTCAATAGCGGGGGCCGGGAATACGCAGTATTTT. Its translation: CASSSIAGAGNTQYF.

V usage is TRBV6-1 and J usage is TRBJ1-1, with TRBD1 identical over 8 bases. V trimming: 5 bases; J trimming: 4 bases; junction bases outside the gene matches: 9. CDR1 MNHNS and CDR2 SASEGT come from the germline V gene. This CDR3 spans 15 amino acids. For the CDR3, the DNA is TGTGCCAGCAGTAAAAACGACAGGGGAGCCACTGAAGCTTTCTTT. Its protein is CASSKNDRGATEAFF.